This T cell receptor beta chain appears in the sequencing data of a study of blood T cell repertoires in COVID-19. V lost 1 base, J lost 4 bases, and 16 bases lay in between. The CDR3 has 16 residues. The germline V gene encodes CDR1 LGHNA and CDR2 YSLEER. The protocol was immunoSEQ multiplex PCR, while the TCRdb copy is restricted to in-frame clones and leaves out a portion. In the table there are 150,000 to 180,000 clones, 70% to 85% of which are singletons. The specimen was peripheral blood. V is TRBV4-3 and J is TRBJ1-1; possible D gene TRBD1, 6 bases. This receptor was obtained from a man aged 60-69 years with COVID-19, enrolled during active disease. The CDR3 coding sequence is TGCGCCAGCAGCCAAGCGCCTCAGGGGAGTCGCACTGAAGCTTTCTTT. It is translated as CASSQAPQGSRTEAFF.